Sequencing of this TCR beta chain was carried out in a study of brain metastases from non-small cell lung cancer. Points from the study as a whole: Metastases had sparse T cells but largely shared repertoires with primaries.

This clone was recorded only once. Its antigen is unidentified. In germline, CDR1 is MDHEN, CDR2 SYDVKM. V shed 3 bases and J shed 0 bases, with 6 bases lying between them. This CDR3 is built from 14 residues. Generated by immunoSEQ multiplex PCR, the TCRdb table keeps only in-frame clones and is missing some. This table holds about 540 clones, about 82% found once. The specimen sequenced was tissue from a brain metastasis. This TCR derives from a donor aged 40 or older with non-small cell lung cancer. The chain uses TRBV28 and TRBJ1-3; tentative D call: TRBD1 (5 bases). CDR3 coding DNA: TGTGCCAGCAGTTTGGGGGTCTCTGGAAACACCATATATTTT. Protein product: CASSLGVSGNTIYF. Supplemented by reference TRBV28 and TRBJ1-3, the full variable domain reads DVKVTQSSRYLVKRTGEKVFLECVQDMDHENMFWYRQDPGLGLRLIYFSYDVKMKEKGDIPEGYSVSREKKERFSLILESASTNQTSMYLCASSLGVSGNTIYFGEGSWLTVV.